Shown below are 3 T cell receptor beta chains from a single sample sequenced in a study of cytomegalovirus exposure and HLA in healthy donors. Primers included in the PCR were 60 Vbeta and 13 Jbeta primers. The table came from immunoSEQ multiplex PCR; TCRdb's copy has only in-frame clones and leaves some out. The sample holds about 160,000 clones, roughly 84% seen once. The sequenced sample was PBMCs. These receptor sequences come from a man aged 50 or older in good health and CMV-seropositive.

This chain uses TRBV30 with TRBJ2-1, with 10 positions matching TRBD2. V was clipped by 6 bases and J by 5 bases; unmatched bases: 13. This CDR3 is 16 amino acids long. The germline gives CDR1 GTSNPN, CDR2 SVGIG (reference sequence). This CDR3 is CACAAIAGGWDNEQFF. CDR3 bases: TGTGCCTGCGCAGCCATAGCGGGAGGTTGGGACAATGAGCAGTTCTTC.

J is TRBJ1-3 and V is TRBV13; D ambiguous. The germline V gene has CDR1 PRHDT and CDR2 FYEKMQ (reference sequence). Trimming took off 0 bases at V and 4 bases at J, with 10 bases between the two ends. The CDR3 loop spans 15 amino acids. The CDR3 sequence is CASSLGAAFGNTIYF. The DNA of the CDR3 is TGTGCCAGCAGCTTAGGGGCGGCTTTCGGAAACACCATATATTTT.

V is TRBV10-2 and J is TRBJ1-4; D possibly corresponds to TRBD1 (6 bases). Germline V gene lookup returns CDR1 WSHSY and CDR2 SAAADI. V was trimmed by 6 bases and J by 8 bases, leaving 16 bases between them. This CDR3 has 14 residues. Here the CDR3 reads CASRGASSEEKLFF. In nucleotides, the CDR3 is TGCGCCAGCAGGGGGGCCTCCTCGGAGGAAAAACTGTTTTTT.